Listed here are 4 T cell receptor beta chains from one sample, sequenced in a study of blood T cells in healthy people across ages. A sample-barcoded 5' primer and a J-beta primer mix were used in a second PCR of about 7 to 12 cycles. TCRdb used MiXCR to reprocess the 5' RACE reads, holding one entry per CDR3 protein. The sample has about 1.6 million distinct CDR3 sequences, about 32% seen once. Sequencing used blood. The receptors derive from a woman in her thirties in good health.

This clonotype was observed a few times. This chain connects TRBV9 to TRBJ2-5; 12 bases are shared with TRBD1. This CDR3 region has 18 residues. Germline V gene lookup returns CDR1 SGDLS and CDR2 YYNGEE. With 0 bases clipped from V and 5 bases from J, the junction kept 11 bases outside the gene matches. The CDR3 DNA sequence: TGTGCCAGCAGCGTAGATCCGGGACAGGGGGCGTCGGGGGAGACCCAGTACTTC. As protein: CASSVDPGQGASGETQYF.

For this clonotype: A much larger clone is a single base away; this may be a read error. This chain connects TRBV29-1 to TRBJ2-1; D gene unclear. The germline gives CDR1 SQVTM, CDR2 ANQGSEA. CDR3 length: 11 amino acids. The CDR3 region has the DNA TGCAGCGTTGACACCTACAATGAGCGGTTCTTC. Protein product: CSVDTYNERFF.

This clonotype has more than one count but fewer than ten. The chain carries TRBV28 and TRBJ2-5; TRBD2 is a possible D gene (6 bases). Trimming stripped 5 bases from V and 5 bases from J, with 12 bases between. CDR3 length: 13 amino acids. Germline V gene sequence: CDR1 MDHEN, CDR2 SYDVKM. This CDR3 is CASSDTGVETQYF. For the CDR3, the DNA is TGTGCCAGCAGTGATACGGGGGTGGAGACCCAGTACTTC.

The V gene is TRBV4-1, the J gene TRBJ2-3, with TRBD2 matching over 16 bases. CDR1 is MGHRA, CDR2 YSYEKL, per germline. V was clipped by 5 bases and J by 0 bases; unmatched bases: 8. The CDR3 consists of 19 residues. The CDR3 is CASSLTGTSGGASTDTQYF. Written as DNA, the CDR3 is TGCGCCAGCAGCTTGACCGGGACTAGCGGGGGGGCTAGCACAGATACGCAGTATTTT.